These 17 T cell receptor beta chains originate from one sample sequenced in a study of blood T cell repertoires in COVID-19. Repertoires were generated with immunoSEQ multiplex PCR, while TCRdb's copy carries only in-frame clones and drops some. The data show about 220,000 clones, about 85% seen once. Sequenced sample: PBMCs or T cells enriched from blood (not recorded which). Receptor source: a woman younger than 45 who had recovered from COVID-19.

The chain couples TRBV5-6 to TRBJ1-6; 7 bases fit TRBD1. This CDR3 is 14 amino acids long. Losses at the gene ends were 4 bases for V and 7 bases for J; bases not matched to a gene: 5. The germline V gene has CDR1 SGHDT and CDR2 YYEEEE. The CDR3 sequence is CASSPQGRNSPLHF. CDR3 DNA: TGTGCCAGCAGCCCACAGGGGCGGAATTCACCCCTCCACTTT. Drawing the rest from reference TRBV5-6 and TRBJ1-6, the complete variable domain is DAGVTQSPTHLIKTRGQQVTLRCSPKSGHDTVSWYQQALGQGPQFIFQYYEEEERQRGNFPDRFSGHQFPNYSSELNVNALLLGDSALYLCASSPQGRNSPLHFGNGTRLTVT.

This sequence joins TRBV10-3 and TRBJ1-5; possible D gene TRBD1, 5 bases. CDR3 length: 15 amino acids. The germline gives CDR1 ENHRY, CDR2 SYGVKD. The germline V and J ends were trimmed by 3 bases and 0 bases, with 9 bases remaining between them. The CDR3 region is CAISEGAVSNQPQHF. The CDR3 nucleotides read TGTGCCATCAGTGAAGGGGCAGTTAGCAATCAGCCCCAGCATTTT.

The V gene is TRBV6-5, the J gene TRBJ2-2; D is undetermined. The germline gives CDR1 MNHEY, CDR2 SVGAGI. Trimming cost V 0 bases and J 8 bases, with 13 bases left between them. The CDR3 has 15 residues. The CDR3 sequence: CASSYSAAPRGELFF. The CDR3 DNA sequence: TGTGCCAGCAGTTACTCGGCGGCTCCTAGGGGGGAGCTGTTTTTT.

J is TRBJ1-6 and V is TRBV9, with D possibly matching TRBD1 (5 bases). Trimming cost V 1 base and J 8 bases, with 10 bases left between them. This CDR3 is built from 14 residues. The germline CDR1 and CDR2 sequences are SGDLS and YYNGEE. CDR3: CASSVSRVDSPLHF. CDR3 sequence (DNA): TGTGCCAGCAGCGTAAGCAGGGTGGATTCACCCCTCCACTTT.

This clone was seen only a few times. The chain is built from TRBV5-4 and TRBJ2-7; 8 positions match TRBD2. Germline CDR1 and CDR2: SGHNT and YYREEE (reference sequence). The CDR3 contains 15 residues. V was clipped by 4 bases and J by 3 bases; unmatched bases: 9. CDR3 bases: TGTGCCAGCAGCCCTAGGATAGCGGGGTTCTACGAGCAGTACTTC. This translates into CASSPRIAGFYEQYF. Full variable domain (missing parts from reference TRBV5-4 and TRBJ2-7): ETGVTQSPTHLIKTRGQQVTLRCSSQSGHNTVSWYQQALGQGPQFIFQYYREEENGRGNFPPRFSGLQFPNYSSELNVNALELDDSALYLCASSPRIAGFYEQYFGPGTRLTVT.

The chain joins TRBV2 to TRBJ1-1; 7 nucleotides align to TRBD1. V lost 1 base and J lost 1; bases outside the gene matches: 0. Germline V gene sequence: CDR1 SNHLY, CDR2 FYNNEI. There are 14 residues in the CDR3. The CDR3, as DNA: TGTGCCAGCAGTGAAGGGACAGGGAACACTGAAGCTTTCTTT. This gives the protein CASSEGTGNTEAFF. Full variable domain (missing parts from reference TRBV2 and TRBJ1-1): EPEVTQTPSHQVTQMGQEVILRCVPISNHLYFYWYRQILGQKVEFLVSFYNNEISEKSEIFDDQFSVERPDGSNFTLKIRSTKLEDSAMYFCASSEGTGNTEAFFGQGTRLTVV.

The V and J genes are TRBV27 and TRBJ1-3; no clear D. This CDR3 contains 14 residues. Germline-derived CDR1 and CDR2 are MNHEY and SMNVEV (reference sequence). V was clipped by 3 bases and J by 0 bases, with 6 bases between them. CDR3 amino acids: CASSFVLSGNTIYF. Written as DNA, the CDR3 is TGTGCCAGCAGTTTTGTTCTCTCTGGAAACACCATATATTTT.

The chain is built from TRBV4-3 and TRBJ1-2, with D possibly matching TRBD1 (5 bases). The V and J ends lost 4 bases and 1 base respectively, with 19 bases between them. CDR1 and CDR2 (germline): LGHNA, YSLEER. The CDR3 covers 17 residues. The CDR3 bases are TGCGCCAGCAGCCCCTCTCCAGGGAACAGCTTTAACTATGGCTACACCTTC. Amino acid sequence: CASSPSPGNSFNYGYTF.

The chain has TRBV7-9 and TRBJ2-7; D perhaps matches TRBD1 (5 bases). The germline V and J ends were trimmed by 4 bases and 7 bases, with 14 bases remaining between them. The length of the CDR3 is 13 residues. Germline V gene lookup returns CDR1 SEHNR and CDR2 FQNEAQ (reference sequence). The CDR3: CASSYGHTGEQYF. CDR3 DNA: TGTGCCAGCAGCTACGGACACACTGGGGAGCAGTACTTC.

The rearrangement uses TRBV18 and TRBJ2-7, with TRBD1 identical over 10 bases. The junction had 8 bases not matched to a gene; V was cut back by 0 bases and J by 9 bases. This CDR3 comprises 15 residues. Germline CDR1 is KGHSH and CDR2 is LQKENI. CDR3 nucleotide sequence: TGTGCCAGCTCACCACCGGGGACAGGGGAAAACGTGCAGTACTTC. Amino acids: CASSPPGTGENVQYF.

This chain links TRBV6-2 or TRBV6-3 with TRBJ2-1; D gene unclear. Germline CDR1 reads MNHEY; CDR2 reads SVGEGT. This CDR3 contains 12 residues. With 2 bases removed from V and 12 bases from J, the gap between germline ends came to 11 bases. The CDR3 DNA reads as TGTGCCAGCAGTTACCCCCTTCAGGTGCAGTTCTTC. It encodes CASSYPLQVQFF.

Details on this clone: Other DNA sequences in this sample translate to the same CDR3. CDR3 region: CSASPVDTQYF. Here the CDR3 DNA reads TGCAGTGCTAGCCCCGTAGATACGCAGTATTTT. The genes are TRBV20-1 and TRBJ2-3; the D is unclear. The germline CDR1 and CDR2 sequences are DFQATT and SNEGSKA (reference sequence). V lost 3 bases, J lost 5 bases, and 6 bases lay in between. This CDR3 contains 11 residues.

The V gene is TRBV3-1 (or the pseudogene TRBV3-2), the J gene TRBJ2-3, with 13 bases that match TRBD2. The CDR3 totals 18 residues. The trim removed 0 bases at V and 0 bases at J, leaving 3 bases unmatched. The V gene's germline CDR1 is LGHDT and CDR2 YNNKEL (reference sequence). This chain's CDR3 is CASSQETSGGLSTDTQYF. CDR3 DNA: TGTGCCAGCAGCCAAGAGACTAGCGGGGGGCTAAGCACAGATACGCAGTATTTT.

V usage is TRBV15 and J usage is TRBJ1-5; a weak D match, TRBD1 (5 bases). The ends were cut back, 1 base at V and 6 bases at J, with 16 bases in the middle. The CDR3 is 16 amino acids. Germline V lookup: CDR1 LNHNV, CDR2 YYDKDF (reference sequence). This chain's CDR3 is CATSRVSGGFAQPQHF. For the CDR3, the DNA is TGTGCCACCAGCAGAGTCTCTGGGGGGTTTGCTCAGCCCCAGCATTTT.

The chain carries TRBV19 and TRBJ1-3; the match to TRBD1 covers 7 bases. V shed 2 bases and J 0 bases; nucleotides not matched to a gene: 4. The CDR3 is 16 amino acids. From germline, CDR1 is LNHDA and CDR2 SQIVND (reference sequence). Here the CDR3 reads CASSIRGQSSGNTIYF. CDR3 nucleotides: TGTGCCAGTAGTATAAGGGGGCAGAGCTCTGGAAACACCATATATTTT. The full variable domain, with the rest looked up from reference TRBV19 and TRBJ1-3, is DGGITQSPKYLFRKEGQNVTLSCEQNLNHDAMYWYRQDPGQGLRLIYYSQIVNDFQKGDIAEGYSVSREKKESFPLTVTSAQKNPTAFYLCASSIRGQSSGNTIYFGEGSWLTVV.

CDR3 protein: CATKGQGEVYEQYF. CDR3 sequence (DNA): TGTGCCACCAAGGGACAGGGGGAAGTCTACGAGCAGTACTTC. The genes are TRBV10-3 and TRBJ2-7; 11 bases are shared with TRBD1. J lost 3 bases, V lost 10 bases, and 8 bases had no gene match. Germline V gives CDR1 ENHRY, CDR2 SYGVKD. The CDR3 has 14 residues.

The CDR3 DNA reads TGTGCCAGCAGCATGGGGGGTTCCCAAGAGACCCAGTACTTC. Translated: CASSMGGSQETQYF. The chain carries TRBV9 and TRBJ2-5; D possibly corresponds to TRBD2 (6 bases). CDR1 and CDR2 (germline): SGDLS, YYNGEE. This CDR3 is 14 amino acids long. V lost 4 bases to trimming and J lost 1 base, with 11 bases between them.